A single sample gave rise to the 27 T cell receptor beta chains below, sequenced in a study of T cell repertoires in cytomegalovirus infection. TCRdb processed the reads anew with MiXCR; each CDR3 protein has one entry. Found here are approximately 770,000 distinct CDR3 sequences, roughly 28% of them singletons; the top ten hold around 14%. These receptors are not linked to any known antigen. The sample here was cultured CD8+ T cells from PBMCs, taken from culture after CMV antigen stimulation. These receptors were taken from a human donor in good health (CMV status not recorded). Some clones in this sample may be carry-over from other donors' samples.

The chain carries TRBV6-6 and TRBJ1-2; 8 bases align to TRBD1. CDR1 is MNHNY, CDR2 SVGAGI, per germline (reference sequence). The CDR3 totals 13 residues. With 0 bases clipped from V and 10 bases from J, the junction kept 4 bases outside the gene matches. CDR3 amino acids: CASSYSTQGDYTF. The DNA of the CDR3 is TGTGCCAGCAGTTACTCGACACAGGGGGACTACACCTTC.

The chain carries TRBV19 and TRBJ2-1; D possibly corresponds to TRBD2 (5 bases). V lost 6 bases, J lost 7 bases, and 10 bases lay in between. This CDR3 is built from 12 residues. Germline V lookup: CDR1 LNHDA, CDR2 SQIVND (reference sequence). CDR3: CASRAGLNEQFF. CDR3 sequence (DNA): TGTGCCAGTAGGGCGGGTTTGAATGAGCAGTTCTTC.

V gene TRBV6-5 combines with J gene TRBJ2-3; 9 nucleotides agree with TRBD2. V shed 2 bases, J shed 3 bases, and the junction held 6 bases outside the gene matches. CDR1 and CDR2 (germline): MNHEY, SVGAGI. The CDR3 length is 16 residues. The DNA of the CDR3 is TGTGCCAGCAGTTACCCCGATAGCGGGGGTACAGATACGCAGTATTTT. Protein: CASSYPDSGGTDTQYF.

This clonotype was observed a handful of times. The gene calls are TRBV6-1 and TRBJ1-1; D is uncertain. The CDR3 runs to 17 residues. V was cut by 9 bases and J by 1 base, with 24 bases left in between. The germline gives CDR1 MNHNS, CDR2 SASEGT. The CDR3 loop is CASTPLGSSGRNTEAFF. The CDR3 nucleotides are TGTGCCAGTACCCCCCTAGGGTCGAGCGGGAGGAACACTGAAGCTTTCTTT.

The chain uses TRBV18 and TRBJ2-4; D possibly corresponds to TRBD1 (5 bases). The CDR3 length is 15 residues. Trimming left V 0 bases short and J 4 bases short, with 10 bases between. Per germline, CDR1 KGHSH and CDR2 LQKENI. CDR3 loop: CASSPPGQGKNIQYF. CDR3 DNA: TGTGCCAGCTCACCACCAGGACAAGGAAAAAACATTCAGTACTTC.

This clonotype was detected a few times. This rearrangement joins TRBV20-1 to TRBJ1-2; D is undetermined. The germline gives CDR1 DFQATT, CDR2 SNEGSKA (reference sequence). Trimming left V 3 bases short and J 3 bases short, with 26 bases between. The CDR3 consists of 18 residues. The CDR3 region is CSARSNPDPWTVDYGYTF. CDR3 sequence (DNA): TGCAGTGCTAGGTCAAATCCGGACCCCTGGACCGTAGACTATGGCTACACCTTC.

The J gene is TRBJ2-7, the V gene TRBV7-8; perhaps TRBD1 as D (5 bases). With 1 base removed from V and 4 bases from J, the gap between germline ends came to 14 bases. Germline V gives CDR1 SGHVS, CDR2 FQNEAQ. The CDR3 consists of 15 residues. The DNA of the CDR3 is TGTGCCAGCAGCTTAGGGAAGGGGCTAGGGTACGAGCAGTACTTC. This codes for CASSLGKGLGYEQYF.

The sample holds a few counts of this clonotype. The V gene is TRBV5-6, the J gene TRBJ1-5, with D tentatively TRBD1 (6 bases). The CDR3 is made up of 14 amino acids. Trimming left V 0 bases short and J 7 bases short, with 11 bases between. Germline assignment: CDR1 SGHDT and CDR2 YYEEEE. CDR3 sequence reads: CASSLDRVGQPQHF. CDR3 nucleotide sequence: TGTGCCAGCAGCTTGGACAGGGTAGGCCAGCCCCAGCATTTT.

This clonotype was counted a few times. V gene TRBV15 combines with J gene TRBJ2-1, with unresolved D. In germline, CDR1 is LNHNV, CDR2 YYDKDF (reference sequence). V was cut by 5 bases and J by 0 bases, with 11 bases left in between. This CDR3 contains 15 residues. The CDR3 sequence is CATSDLLSSYNEQFF. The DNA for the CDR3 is TGTGCCACCAGCGATTTATTGAGCTCCTACAATGAGCAGTTCTTC.

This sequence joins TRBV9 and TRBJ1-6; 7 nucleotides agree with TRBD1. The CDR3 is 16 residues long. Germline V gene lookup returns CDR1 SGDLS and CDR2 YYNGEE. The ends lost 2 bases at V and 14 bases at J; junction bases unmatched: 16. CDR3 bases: TGTGCCAGCAGCGTGCCCTTGACAGGGAAGTTCGTCACCCTCCACTTT. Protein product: CASSVPLTGKFVTLHF.

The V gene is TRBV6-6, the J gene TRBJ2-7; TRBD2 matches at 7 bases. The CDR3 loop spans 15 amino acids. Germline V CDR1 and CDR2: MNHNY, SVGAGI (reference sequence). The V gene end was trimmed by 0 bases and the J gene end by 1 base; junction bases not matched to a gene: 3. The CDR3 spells CASSYSLADSYEQYV. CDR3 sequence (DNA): TGTGCCAGCAGTTACTCGCTAGCGGATTCCTACGAGCAGTACGTC.

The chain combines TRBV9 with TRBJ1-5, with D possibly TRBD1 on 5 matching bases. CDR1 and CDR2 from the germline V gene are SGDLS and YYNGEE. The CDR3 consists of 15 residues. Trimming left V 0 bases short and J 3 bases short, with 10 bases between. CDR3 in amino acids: CASSVGDSLNQPQHF. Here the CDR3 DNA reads TGTGCCAGCAGCGTAGGCGACAGCCTCAATCAGCCCCAGCATTTT.

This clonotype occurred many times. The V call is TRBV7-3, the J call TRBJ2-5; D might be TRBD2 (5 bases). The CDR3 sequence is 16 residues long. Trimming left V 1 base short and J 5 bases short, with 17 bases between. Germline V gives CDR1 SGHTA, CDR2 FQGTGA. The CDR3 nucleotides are TGTGCCAGCAGCTTAAGAGGACTGGCCCACGACGAGACCCAGTACTTC. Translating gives CASSLRGLAHDETQYF.

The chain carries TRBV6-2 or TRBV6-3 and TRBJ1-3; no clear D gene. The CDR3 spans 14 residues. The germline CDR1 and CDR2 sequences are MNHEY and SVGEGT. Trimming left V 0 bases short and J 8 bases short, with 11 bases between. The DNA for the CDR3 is TGTGCCAGCAGTTACTCCGGACTTCTGGACACCATATATTTT. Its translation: CASSYSGLLDTIYF.

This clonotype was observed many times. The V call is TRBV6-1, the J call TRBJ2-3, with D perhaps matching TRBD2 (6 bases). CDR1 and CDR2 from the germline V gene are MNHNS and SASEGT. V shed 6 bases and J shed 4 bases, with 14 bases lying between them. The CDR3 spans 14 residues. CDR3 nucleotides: TGTGCCAGCAGCGGGGCTCTAGCGTCAGATACGCAGTATTTT. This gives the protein CASSGALASDTQYF.

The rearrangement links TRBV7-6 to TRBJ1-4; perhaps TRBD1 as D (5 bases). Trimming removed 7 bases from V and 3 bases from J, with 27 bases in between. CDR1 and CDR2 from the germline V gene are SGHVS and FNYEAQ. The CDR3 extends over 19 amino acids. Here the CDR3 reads CASTGTRDGSQRANEKLFF. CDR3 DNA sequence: TGTGCCAGCACTGGCACGAGGGACGGATCACAAAGGGCTAATGAAAAACTGTTTTTT. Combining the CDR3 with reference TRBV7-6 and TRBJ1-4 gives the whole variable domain GAGVSQSPRYKVTKRGQDVALRCDPISGHVSLYWYRQALGQGPEFLTYFNYEAQQDKSGLPNDRFSAERPEGSISTLTIQRTEQRDSAMYRCASTGTRDGSQRANEKLFFGSGTQLSVL.

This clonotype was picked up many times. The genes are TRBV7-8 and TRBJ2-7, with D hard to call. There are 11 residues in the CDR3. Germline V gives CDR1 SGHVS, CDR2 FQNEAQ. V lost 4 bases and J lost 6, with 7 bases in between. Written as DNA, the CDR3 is TGTGCCAGCAGCTCCCCGGGCGAGCAGTACTTC. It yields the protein CASSSPGEQYF. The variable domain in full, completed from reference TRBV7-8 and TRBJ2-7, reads GAGVSQSPRYKVAKRGQDVALRCDPISGHVSLFWYQQALGQGPEFLTYFQNEAQLDKSGLPSDRFFAERPEGSVSTLKIQRTQQEDSAVYLCASSSPGEQYFGPGTRLTVT.

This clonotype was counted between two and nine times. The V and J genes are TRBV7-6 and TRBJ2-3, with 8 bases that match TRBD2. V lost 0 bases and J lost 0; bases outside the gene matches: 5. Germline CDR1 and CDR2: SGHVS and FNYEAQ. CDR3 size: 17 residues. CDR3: CASSLARAGASTDTQYF. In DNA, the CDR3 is TGTGCCAGCAGCTTAGCGCGAGCGGGGGCCAGCACAGATACGCAGTATTTT.

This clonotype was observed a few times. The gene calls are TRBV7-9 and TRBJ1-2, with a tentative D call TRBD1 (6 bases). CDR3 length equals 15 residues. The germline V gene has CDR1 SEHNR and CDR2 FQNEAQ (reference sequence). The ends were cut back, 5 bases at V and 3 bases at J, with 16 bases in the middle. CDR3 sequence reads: CASSIGGAVHYGYTF. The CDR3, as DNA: TGTGCCAGCAGCATAGGGGGGGCAGTACACTATGGCTACACCTTC.

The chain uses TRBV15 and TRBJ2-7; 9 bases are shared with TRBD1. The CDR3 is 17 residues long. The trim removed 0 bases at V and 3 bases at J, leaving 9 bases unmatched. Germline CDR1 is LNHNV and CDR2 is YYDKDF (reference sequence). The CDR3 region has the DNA TGTGCCACCAGCAGAGATCGTACGGGACAGGGTATCTACGAGCAGTACGTC. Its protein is CATSRDRTGQGIYEQYV.

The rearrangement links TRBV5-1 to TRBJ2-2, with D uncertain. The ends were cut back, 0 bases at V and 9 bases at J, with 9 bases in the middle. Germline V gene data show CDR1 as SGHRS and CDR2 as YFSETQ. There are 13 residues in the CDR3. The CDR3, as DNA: TGCGCCAGCAGCTTGGCCCCGCCACGGGAGCTGTTTTTT. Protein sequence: CASSLAPPRELFF.

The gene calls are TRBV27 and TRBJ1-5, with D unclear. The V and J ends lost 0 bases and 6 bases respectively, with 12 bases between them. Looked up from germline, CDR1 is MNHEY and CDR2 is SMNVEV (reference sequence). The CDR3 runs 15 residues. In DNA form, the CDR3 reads TGTGCCAGCAGTTTATCGAACCCTCCCTTTCAGCCCCAGCATTTT. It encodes CASSLSNPPFQPQHF.

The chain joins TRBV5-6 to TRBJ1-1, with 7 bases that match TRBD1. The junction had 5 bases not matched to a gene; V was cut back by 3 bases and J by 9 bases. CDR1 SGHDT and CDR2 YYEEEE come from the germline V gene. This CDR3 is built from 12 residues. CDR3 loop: CASSSGDRKAFF. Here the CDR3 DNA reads TGTGCCAGCAGCTCTGGGGACAGAAAAGCTTTCTTT.

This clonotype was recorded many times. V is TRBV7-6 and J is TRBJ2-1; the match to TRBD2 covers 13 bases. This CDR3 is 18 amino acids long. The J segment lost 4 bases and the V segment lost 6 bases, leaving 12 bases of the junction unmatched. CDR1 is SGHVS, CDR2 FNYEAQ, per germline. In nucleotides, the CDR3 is TGTGCCAGCAGTCGACTAGCGGGGGGCCTGGGGGGATACAATGAGCAGTTCTTC. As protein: CASSRLAGGLGGYNEQFF.

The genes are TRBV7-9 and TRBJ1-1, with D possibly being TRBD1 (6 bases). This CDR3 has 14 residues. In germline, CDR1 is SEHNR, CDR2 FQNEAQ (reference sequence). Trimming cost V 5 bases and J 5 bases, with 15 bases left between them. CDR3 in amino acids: CASSLSRTETEAFF. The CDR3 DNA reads TGTGCCAGCAGCCTGTCCCGGACAGAAACTGAAGCTTTCTTT.

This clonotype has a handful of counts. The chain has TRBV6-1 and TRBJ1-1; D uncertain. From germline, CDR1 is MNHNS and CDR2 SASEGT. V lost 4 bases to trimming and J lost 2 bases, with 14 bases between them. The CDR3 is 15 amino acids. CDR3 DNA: TGTGCCAGCAGTGGTCCCTTCCGGCCTAACACTGAAGCTTTCTTT. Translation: CASSGPFRPNTEAFF.

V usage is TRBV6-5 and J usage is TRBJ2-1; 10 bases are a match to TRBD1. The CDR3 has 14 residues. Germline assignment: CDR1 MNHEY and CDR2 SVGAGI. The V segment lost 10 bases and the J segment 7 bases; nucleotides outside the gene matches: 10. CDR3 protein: CATLPGQGTNEQFF. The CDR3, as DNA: TGTGCCACCCTGCCGGGACAGGGGACGAATGAGCAGTTCTTC.